A few counts support the clone carrying this T cell receptor beta chain. Its target is not known. In the library, unique molecular identifiers were attached to individual cDNA molecules. The authors' processing: The number of TCRs in each sample had a median of approximately 96,000 and spanned about 20,000 to 700,000. TCRdb independently ran MiXCR on the RACE reads; one entry per CDR3 protein. These V and J calls originate from TCRdb's pipeline instead of the authors' own analysis. Found here are some 380,000 distinct CDR3 sequences, approximately 5.1% of them singletons; the top ten hold over 2%. The data belong to a study of human T cells and chemical hapten exposure. Whole-study findings and limits: DPC sensitization did not alter TCRs above 1 in 1000 frequency.

Time point noted: patch test 1, 2 weeks after DPC sensitization. Treatment defined: therapeutic diphenylcyclopropenone sensitization with weekly scalp DPC. Whole blood that had not been fractionated was the source of extracted total RNA. Germline assignment: CDR1 MGHRA and CDR2 YSYEKL. There are 15 residues in the CDR3. V was pared by 0 bases and J by 0 bases, with 6 bases between. The sequence was collected from a woman in her fifties or sixties with alopecia areata. Some clones in this sample may be carry-over from other donors' samples. Sample: whole blood, taken in connection with sensitization to the hapten diphenylcyclopropenone (DPC). This chain connects TRBV4-1 to TRBJ1-3; no reliable D call. The CDR3 protein is CASSQEWSSGNTIYF. The CDR3 nucleotides read TGCGCCAGCAGCCAAGAGTGGAGCTCTGGAAACACCATATATTTT.